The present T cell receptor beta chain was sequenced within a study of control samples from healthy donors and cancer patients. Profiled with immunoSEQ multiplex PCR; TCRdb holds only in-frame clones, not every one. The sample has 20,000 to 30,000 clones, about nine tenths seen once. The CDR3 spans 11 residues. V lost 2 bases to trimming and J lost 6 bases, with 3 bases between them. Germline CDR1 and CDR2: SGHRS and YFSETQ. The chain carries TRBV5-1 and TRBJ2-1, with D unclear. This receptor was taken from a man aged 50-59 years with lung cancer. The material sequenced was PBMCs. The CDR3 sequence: CASSLSNEQFF. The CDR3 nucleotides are TGCGCCAGCAGCTTATCCAATGAGCAGTTCTTC.